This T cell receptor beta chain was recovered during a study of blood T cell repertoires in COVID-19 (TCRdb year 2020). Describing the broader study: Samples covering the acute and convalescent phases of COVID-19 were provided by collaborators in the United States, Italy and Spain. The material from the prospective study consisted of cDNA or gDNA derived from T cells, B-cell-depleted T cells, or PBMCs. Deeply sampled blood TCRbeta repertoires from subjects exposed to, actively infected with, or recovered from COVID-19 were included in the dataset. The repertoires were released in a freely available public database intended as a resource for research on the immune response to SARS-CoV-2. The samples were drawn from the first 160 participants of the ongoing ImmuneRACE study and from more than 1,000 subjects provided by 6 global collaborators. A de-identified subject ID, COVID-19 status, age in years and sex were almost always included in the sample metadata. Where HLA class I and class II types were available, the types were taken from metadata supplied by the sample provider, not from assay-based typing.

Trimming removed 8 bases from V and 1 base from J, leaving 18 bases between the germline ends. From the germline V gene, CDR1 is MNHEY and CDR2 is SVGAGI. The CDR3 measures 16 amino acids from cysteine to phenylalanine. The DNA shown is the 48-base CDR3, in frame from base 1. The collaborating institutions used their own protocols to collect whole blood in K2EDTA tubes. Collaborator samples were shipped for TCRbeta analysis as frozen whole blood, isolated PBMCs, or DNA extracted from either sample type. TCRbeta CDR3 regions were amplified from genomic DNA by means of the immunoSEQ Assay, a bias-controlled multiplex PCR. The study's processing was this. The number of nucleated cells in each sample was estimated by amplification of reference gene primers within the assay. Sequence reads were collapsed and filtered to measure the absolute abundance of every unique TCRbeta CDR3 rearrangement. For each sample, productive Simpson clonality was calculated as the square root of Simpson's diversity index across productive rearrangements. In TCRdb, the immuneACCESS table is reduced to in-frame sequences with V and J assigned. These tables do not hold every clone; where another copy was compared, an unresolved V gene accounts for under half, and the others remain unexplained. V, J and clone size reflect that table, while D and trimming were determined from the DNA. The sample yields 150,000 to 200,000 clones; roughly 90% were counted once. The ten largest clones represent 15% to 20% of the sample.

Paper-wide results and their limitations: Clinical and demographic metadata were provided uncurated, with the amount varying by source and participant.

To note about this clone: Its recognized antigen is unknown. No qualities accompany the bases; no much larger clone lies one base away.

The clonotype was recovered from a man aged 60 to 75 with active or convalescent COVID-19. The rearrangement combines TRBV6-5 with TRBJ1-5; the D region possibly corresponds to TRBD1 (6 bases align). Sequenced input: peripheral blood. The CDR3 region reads CASGYSAGESNQPQHF. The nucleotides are TGTGCCAGCGGGTACTCAGCAGGGGAAAGCAATCAGCCCCAGCATTTT.